Shown below are 25 T cell receptor beta chains from a single sample sequenced in a study of blood T cells in healthy people across ages. A sample-barcoded 5' primer and a J-beta primer mix were used in a second PCR of about 6 to 12 cycles. A single record per CDR3 protein comes from TCRdb applying MiXCR to the 5' RACE reads. Among hundreds of thousands of distinct CDR3 sequences listed, under 30% were seen once. Material: blood. The receptors shown here come from a woman older than 75 in good health.

This clonotype was found many times. This rearrangement joins TRBV5-1 to TRBJ2-5; 14 bases line up with TRBD2. Trimming took 4 bases from V and 0 from J; bases not matched to a gene: 8. This CDR3 spans 18 amino acids. CDR1 and CDR2 from the germline V gene are SGHRS and YFSETQ. This CDR3 reads CASSTGLAGGTHQETQYF. The CDR3 region has the DNA TGCGCCAGCAGCACCGGACTAGCGGGGGGAACCCACCAAGAGACCCAGTACTTC.

This clonotype was detected many times. This sequence joins TRBV6-5 and TRBJ2-7, with D possibly TRBD1 on 6 matching bases. V was cut by 4 bases and J by 6 bases, with 16 bases left in between. The CDR3 loop spans 14 amino acids. Germline V CDR1 and CDR2: MNHEY, SVGAGI. CDR3 DNA: TGTGCCAGCAGTTCAACAGGGTCTCGACTCGAGCAGTACTTC. It yields the protein CASSSTGSRLEQYF.

This rearrangement joins TRBV18 to TRBJ1-2, with a tentative D call TRBD1 (6 bases). The germline V gene has CDR1 KGHSH and CDR2 LQKENI. V was pared by 4 bases and J by 1 base, with 19 bases between. The CDR3 has 17 amino acids. CDR3 sequence: CASSQLTGTTVNYGYTF. The DNA of the CDR3 is TGTGCCAGCTCACAATTAACCGGGACAACTGTTAACTATGGCTACACCTTC.

Many counts were recorded for this clonotype. This chain connects TRBV6-1 to TRBJ2-5, with a weak D call TRBD2 (5 bases). CDR3 length equals 15 residues. Trimming cost V 7 bases and J 2 bases, with 17 bases left between them. Germline V gives CDR1 MNHNS, CDR2 SASEGT. CDR3: CASTNNLRGQETQYF. In nucleotides, the CDR3 is TGTGCCAGCACTAACAACCTTCGGGGACAAGAGACCCAGTACTTC.

This clonotype appeared many times. The chain carries TRBV28 and TRBJ2-1; D gene uncertain. The CDR3 loop spans 11 amino acids. Trimming removed 6 bases from V and 4 bases from J, with 4 bases in between. The germline CDR1 and CDR2 sequences are MDHEN and SYDVKM. CDR3 nucleotide sequence: TGTGCCAGCAGAGGGTACAATGAGCAGTTCTTC. This translates into CASRGYNEQFF.

The V call is TRBV4-2, the J call TRBJ2-3, with TRBD2 matching 8 bases. The CDR3 contains 17 residues. Trimming removed 1 base from V and 3 bases from J; junction bases left unmatched: 9. Germline CDR1 LGHNA, CDR2 YNFKEQ. The CDR3 nucleotides read TGTGCCAGCAGCCAAGGGGATGTTCGGGAGGGGACAGATACGCAGTATTTT. It translates to CASSQGDVREGTDTQYF.

As regards this clonotype: A much larger clone differs from this one at a single base, so this may be a read error. The rearrangement uses TRBV20-1 and TRBJ2-1, with 8 bases fitting TRBD2. Near its end, the DNA agrees better with TRBJ2-7, so the J call may be wrong. The V gene's germline CDR1 is DFQATT and CDR2 SNEGSKA (reference sequence). The CDR3 is made up of 13 amino acids. The CDR3: CSATGTSSYEQYF. CDR3 DNA sequence: TGCAGTGCGACCGGGACTAGTTCCTACGAGCAGTACTTC.

The rearrangement joins TRBV7-9 to TRBJ2-3; unclear D gene. Germline loops: CDR1 SEHNR, CDR2 FQNEAQ (reference sequence). This CDR3 has 12 amino acids. V lost 6 bases, J lost 10 bases, and 14 bases lay in between. In DNA, the CDR3 is TGTGCCAGCAGTACGGGCGCAGGAGCGCAGTATTTT. Translating it yields CASSTGAGAQYF. The complete variable domain, with remaining parts taken from reference TRBV7-9 and TRBJ2-3, reads DTGVSQNPRHKITKRGQNVTFRCDPISEHNRLYWYRQTLGQGPEFLTYFQNEAQLEKSRLLSDRFSAERPKGSFSTLEIQRTEQGDSAMYLCASSTGAGAQYFGPGTRLTVL.

This clonotype was recorded many times. The chain joins TRBV5-6 to TRBJ2-5, with D hard to call. The V gene's germline CDR1 is SGHDT and CDR2 YYEEEE. V was cut by 4 bases and J by 3 bases, with 13 bases left in between. The CDR3 contains 14 residues. The CDR3 nucleotides read TGTGCCAGCAGCGGCATACATACAAAAGAGACCCAGTACTTC. Amino acids: CASSGIHTKETQYF.

This clonotype was recorded many times. This chain uses TRBV4-2 with TRBJ2-1; D is unclear. The CDR3 consists of 14 residues. Per germline, CDR1 LGHNA and CDR2 YNFKEQ. V was pared by 0 bases and J by 6 bases, with 9 bases between. The DNA for the CDR3 is TGTGCCAGCAGCCAAGACCCGGGCGGCAATGAGCAGTTCTTC. It specifies CASSQDPGGNEQFF.

This clonotype was seen many times. The junction differs from germline at one of its ends, possibly a read error. V and J are TRBV27 and TRBJ2-3, with D perhaps matching TRBD2 (6 bases). Germline values: CDR1 MNHEY, CDR2 SMNVEV (reference sequence). This CDR3 contains 13 residues. This chain's CDR3 is CASSSRLADTQYF. The CDR3, as DNA: TGCGCCAGCAGCTCCCGACTAGCAGATACGCAGTATTTT.

CDR3 amino acids: CASSQKQNTEAFF. The CDR3 nucleotides read TGTGCCAGCAGCCAGAAGCAGAACACTGAAGCTTTCTTT. The rearrangement links TRBV3-1 to TRBJ1-1; D is uncertain. Germline assignment: CDR1 LGHDT and CDR2 YNNKEL (reference sequence). V gave up 3 bases and J gave up 1 base, with 6 bases separating them. This CDR3 contains 13 residues.

As regards this clonotype: A single base separates this from a much larger clone, so it may be a read error. This chain's CDR3 is CASREASRYEQFF. The CDR3 DNA follows: TGTGCCAGCAGGGAGGCTTCACGGTATGAGCAGTTCTTC. The chain links TRBV12-3 or TRBV12-4 to TRBJ2-1; perhaps TRBD2 as D (5 bases). Deletions cut 6 bases from V and 8 bases from J, with 14 bases between. CDR3 length: 13 amino acids.

The chain has TRBV5-1 and TRBJ1-1; TRBD1 agrees at 11 bases. The germline V gene encodes CDR1 SGHRS and CDR2 YFSETQ. The CDR3 totals 14 residues. The trim removed 2 bases at V and 6 bases at J, leaving 3 bases unmatched. The CDR3 nucleotides are TGCGCCAGCAGCTTCAGGACAGGGGGCTCTGAAGCTTTCTTT. Its translation is CASSFRTGGSEAFF.

Concerning this clonotype: A much larger clone differs from this one at a single base, so this may be a read error. The chain combines TRBV7-9 with TRBJ2-5; 10 positions agree with TRBD2. Per the germline V gene, CDR1 is SEHNR and CDR2 is FQNEAQ (reference sequence). V lost 4 bases, J lost 11 bases, and 13 bases stayed unmatched. The CDR3 is 15 residues long. The CDR3 loop is CASSSSGGAYNEQYF. The DNA of the CDR3 is TGTGCCAGCAGCTCGAGCGGGGGGGCCTACAATGAGCAGTACTTC.

The chain joins TRBV4-3 to TRBJ1-5; D not resolved. The germline V gene encodes CDR1 LGHNA and CDR2 YSLEER. This CDR3 region has 14 residues. Trimming removed 0 bases at V and 1 base at J, with 4 bases between. CDR3 protein: CASSQERSNQPQHF. Here the CDR3 DNA reads TGCGCCAGCAGCCAAGAACGCAGCAATCAGCCCCAGCATTTT.

As to this clonotype: A much larger clonotype is one base distant, so this may be a read error. The rearrangement uses TRBV25-1 and TRBJ2-5, with D possibly TRBD2 on 5 matching bases. The V gene lost 3 bases and the J gene lost 4 bases, with 12 bases spanning the gap. The germline V gene has CDR1 MGHDK and CDR2 SYGVNS. This CDR3 is built from 14 residues. The CDR3 DNA sequence: TGTGCCAGCAGTGATTTGGGAGCGCCAGAGACCCAGTACTTC. The encoded protein is CASSDLGAPETQYF.

This clonotype was recorded many times. This chain joins TRBV20-1 and TRBJ2-7; D perhaps matches TRBD2 (5 bases). V dropped 3 bases and J dropped 3 bases, with 15 bases sitting between them. The CDR3 loop spans 14 amino acids. Germline-derived CDR1 and CDR2 are DFQATT and SNEGSKA (reference sequence). CDR3 DNA: TGCAGTGCTAGTTTGAGCGGAGAATTCTACGAGCAGTACTTC. It specifies CSASLSGEFYEQYF.

This clonotype showed up many times. The J gene is TRBJ2-5, the V gene TRBV10-3; no reliable D call. CDR1 and CDR2 from the germline V gene are ENHRY and SYGVKD. The V end was cut by 6 bases, the J end by 1 base, with 15 bases between. This CDR3 contains 15 residues. This CDR3 reads CAISQIDGFQETQYF. CDR3 bases: TGTGCCATCAGCCAAATCGACGGATTCCAAGAGACCCAGTACTTC.

Regarding this clonotype: One base away lies a much larger clone, so this may be a sequencing read error. J is TRBJ2-7 and V is TRBV9; D gene ambiguous. CDR3 length equals 15 residues. The V gene's germline CDR1 is SGDLS and CDR2 YYNGEE. For the CDR3, the DNA is TGTGCCGGCAGCGTAGGAGTCGAGAGCTCCTACGAGCAGTACTTC. The encoded protein is CAGSVGVESSYEQYF.

This clonotype showed up just once. The chain recombines TRBV28 with TRBJ1-4; D possibly corresponds to TRBD1 (5 bases). V dropped 8 bases and J dropped 8 bases, with 15 bases sitting between them. Germline assignment: CDR1 MDHEN and CDR2 SYDVKM. The CDR3 totals 13 residues. CDR3 DNA sequence: TGTGCCAGCCGAGGGGACCGGAGGGAAAAACTGTTTTTT. Amino acids: CASRGDRREKLFF.

The table lists this clonotype with a few counts. This rearrangement joins TRBV24-1 to TRBJ2-3, with D perhaps matching TRBD1 or TRBD2 (5 bases each). In germline, CDR1 is KGHDR, CDR2 SFDVKD. Trimming stripped 2 bases from V and 2 bases from J, with 10 bases between. The CDR3 runs 15 residues. The CDR3 coding sequence is TGTGCCACCAGTGATTCCCGGGACCACACAGATACGCAGTATTTT. Its protein product is CATSDSRDHTDTQYF.

In the case of this clonotype: A much larger clone is a single base away; this may be a read error. The chain is built from TRBV10-3 and TRBJ1-6, with 7 bases matching TRBD1. V gave up 10 bases and J gave up 8 bases; unmatched junction bases: 8. Germline V gives CDR1 ENHRY, CDR2 SYGVKD. There are 13 residues in the CDR3. CDR3 sequence reads: CATRTGADSPLHF. In DNA form, the CDR3 reads TGTGCCACACGGACAGGCGCGGATTCACCCCTCCACTTT.

In this sample, this clonotype turned up a few times. A much larger clone is a single base away; this may be a read error. The rearrangement links TRBV7-2 to TRBJ2-1; a possible D gene is TRBD1 (6 bases). The CDR3 is 13 amino acids. CDR1 and CDR2 (germline): SGHTA, FQGNSA. DNA of the CDR3: TGTGCCTGCAGCCCCTACAGGGCTAATGAGCAGTTCTTC. Translating gives CACSPYRANEQFF.

The CDR3 spells CASRLSGGIAEAFF. The CDR3 region has the DNA TGTGCCAGCAGGTTGTCGGGGGGGATCGCTGAAGCTTTCTTT. J is TRBJ1-1 and V is TRBV25-1; possible D gene TRBD1, 5 bases. CDR1 and CDR2 from the germline V gene are MGHDK and SYGVNS. V lost 6 bases, J lost 6 bases, and 17 bases lay in between. The CDR3 contains 14 residues.